Shown below are 5 T cell receptor beta chains from a single sample sequenced in a study of shared clonotypes between healthy human individuals. Naive CD8 populations comprised CD45RO-negative cells positively selected for CCR7, excluding terminally differentiated effector memory CD45RA+ cells. Some clones are missing from TCRdb's copy, which holds only in-frame ones; the method was immunoSEQ multiplex PCR. The sample includes around 2.1 million clones, roughly 91% of them seen just once. Sequencing was performed on naive CD8+ T cells from PBMCs. These receptors all come from a man aged 18 to 30 in good health. Some clones in this sample may be carry-over from other donors' samples.

V is TRBV7-2 and J is TRBJ2-7; 7 bases are shared with TRBD2. The CDR3 is made up of 18 amino acids. CDR1 is SGHTA, CDR2 FQGNSA, per germline. V was pared by 4 bases and J by 0 bases, with 15 bases of the junction left unmatched. The CDR3 protein is CASSSTSAGLLNSYEQYF. As DNA, the CDR3 is TGTGCCAGCAGCTCCACAAGCGCGGGACTACTAAACTCCTACGAGCAGTACTTC. Full variable domain (missing parts from reference TRBV7-2 and TRBJ2-7): GAGVSQSPSNKVTEKGKDVELRCDPISGHTALYWYRQSLGQGLEFLIYFQGNSAPDKSGLPSDRFSAERTGGSVSTLTIQRTQQEDSAVYLCASSSTSAGLLNSYEQYFGPGTRLTVT.

This chain links TRBV27 with TRBJ1-1; no firm D call. V lost 7 bases and J lost 1, with 13 bases in between. Germline values: CDR1 MNHEY, CDR2 SMNVEV (reference sequence). There are 14 residues in the CDR3. CDR3 region: CASTRTYSNTEAFF. CDR3 DNA: TGTGCCAGCACCCGGACCTACTCGAACACTGAAGCTTTCTTT.

The CDR3 sequence: CASTTLASSYNEQFF. The CDR3 nucleotides read TGTGCCAGCACCACGCTTGCTAGCTCCTACAATGAGCAGTTCTTC. The gene calls are TRBV5-5 and TRBJ2-1; D uncertain. Germline CDR1 reads SGHKS; CDR2 reads YYEKEE (reference sequence). Trimming shortened V by 6 bases and J by 0 bases, and 13 bases separated the two germline ends. The CDR3 contains 15 residues. The variable domain in full, with the rest retrieved from reference TRBV5-5 and TRBJ2-1, is DAGVTQSPTHLIKTRGQQVTLRCSPISGHKSVSWYQQVLGQGPQFIFQYYEKEERGRGNFPDRFSARQFPNYSSELNVNALLLGDSALYLCASTTLASSYNEQFFGPGTRLTVL.

The chain has TRBV29-1 and TRBJ2-7, with D possibly TRBD1 on 6 matching bases. The V end was cut by 4 bases, the J end by 4 bases, with 20 bases between. Germline loops: CDR1 SQVTM, CDR2 ANQGSEA. This CDR3 is built from 15 residues. The DNA of the CDR3 is TGCAGCGTTGGGCTACTGGACAGTACAAGGTACGAGCAGTACTTC. Amino acid sequence: CSVGLLDSTRYEQYF.

CDR3 loop: CASSQLTGIPYEQYF. CDR3 nucleotide sequence: TGTGCCAGCAGCCAATTGACAGGTATACCCTACGAGCAGTACTTC. The J gene is TRBJ2-7, the V gene TRBV14; possibly TRBD1 for D (6 bases). V lost 2 bases, J lost 2 bases, and 13 bases lay in between. Germline CDR1 SGHDN, CDR2 FVKESK. The CDR3 has 15 amino acids.